A selection of T cell receptor beta chains follows, all from one sample in a study of cytomegalovirus exposure and HLA in healthy donors. Using immunoSEQ multiplex PCR, the repertoire was profiled, and TCRdb retains in-frame clones only, with some absent. The table has fewer than 130,000 clones, around 84% seen once. Sequencing was performed on PBMCs. The receptor set was obtained from a woman younger than 45 in good health and CMV-seronegative. Each CDR3 is given with its conserved first and last residue. The order of the fields is V gene, J gene, clone size, D gene, CDR3 DNA, CDR3 protein. The D gene is left open where the match is weak. A clone size is listed for some rows: how often the clone was seen (once, few, many), or a class if it is expanded.

V gene: TRBV4-3
J gene: TRBJ2-3
clone size: once
D gene: TRBD2
CDR3 DNA: TGCGCCAGCAGCCAAGCCCTAGCGGGAGAGGGAGGGGCAGATACGCAGTATTTT
CDR3 protein: CASSQALAGEGGADTQYF

V gene: TRBV6-9
J gene: TRBJ2-7
clone size: few
D gene: NA
CDR3 DNA: TGTGCCAGCAGTTATACTTGGACAGCATACTACGAGCAGTACTTC
CDR3 protein: CASSYTWTAYYEQYF

V gene: TRBV28
J gene: TRBJ1-5
clone size: NA
D gene: NA
CDR3 DNA: TGTGCCAGCAGTTCCACCAGGGCCGGCAATCAGCCCCAGCATTTT
CDR3 protein: CASSSTRAGNQPQHF

V gene: TRBV30
J gene: TRBJ2-1
clone size: few
D gene: TRBD2
CDR3 DNA: TGTGCCTGGTCTAGCGGGGGGGCCAATGAGCAGTTCTTC
CDR3 protein: CAWSSGGANEQFF

V gene: TRBV6-5
J gene: TRBJ2-7
clone size: NA
D gene: TRBD1
CDR3 DNA: TGTGCCAGCAGTTTTACCGGGACAGGGTTCACCCACGAGCAGTACTTC
CDR3 protein: CASSFTGTGFTHEQYF

V gene: TRBV7-8
J gene: TRBJ2-7
clone size: NA
D gene: NA
CDR3 DNA: TGTGCCAGCAGCTCATCAGCGAGAGGCCTGAGCTCCTACGAGCAGTACTTC
CDR3 protein: CASSSSARGLSSYEQYF

V gene: TRBV11-3
J gene: TRBJ2-3
clone size: few
D gene: TRBD2
CDR3 DNA: TGTGCCAGCAGCTTAGCCCGACTGGCTGCGGGAGACACAGATACGCAGTATTTT
CDR3 protein: CASSLARLAAGDTDTQYF

V gene: TRBV4-3
J gene: TRBJ2-6
clone size: few
D gene: NA
CDR3 DNA: TGCGCCAGCAGCCAGGACCGGGACACCCATCTCTCTGGGGCCAACGTCCTGACTTTC
CDR3 protein: CASSQDRDTHLSGANVLTF

V gene: TRBV30
J gene: TRBJ1-2
clone size: NA
D gene: TRBD1
CDR3 DNA: TGTGCCTGTCCGGACAGGGCCTTCTATGGCTACACCTTC
CDR3 protein: CACPDRAFYGYTF

V gene: TRBV15
J gene: TRBJ2-7
clone size: NA
D gene: TRBD1
CDR3 DNA: TGTGCCACCAGCGAGCGCTCCGGGACAGGGGGCCGCGAGCAGTACTTC
CDR3 protein: CATSERSGTGGREQYF

V gene: TRBV2
J gene: TRBJ2-7
clone size: few
D gene: TRBD1
CDR3 DNA: TGTGCCAGCAGTGTCGACAGGGGTTCCTACGAGCAGTACTTC
CDR3 protein: CASSVDRGSYEQYF

V gene: TRBV4-3
J gene: TRBJ2-1
clone size: NA
D gene: TRBD2
CDR3 DNA: TGCGCCAGCAGCAGAGCTAGCGGGAGTACCAATGAGCAGTTCTTC
CDR3 protein: CASSRASGSTNEQFF

V gene: TRBV4-2
J gene: TRBJ1-1
clone size: NA
D gene: TRBD1
CDR3 DNA: TGTGCCAGCAGCCTCCACCAGGGACAGGGGGCGCTCACTGAAGCTTTCTTT
CDR3 protein: CASSLHQGQGALTEAFF

V gene: TRBV11-2
J gene: TRBJ1-2
clone size: NA
D gene: TRBD1
CDR3 DNA: TGTGCCAGCAGCTTAGCCCCAGGGGGCAACTATGGCTACACCTTC
CDR3 protein: CASSLAPGGNYGYTF

V gene: TRBV10-3
J gene: TRBJ2-1
clone size: NA
D gene: TRBD2
CDR3 DNA: TGTGCCATCGAGGATCCGGGGGGCTACAATGAGCAGTTCTTC
CDR3 protein: CAIEDPGGYNEQFF

V gene: TRBV5-1
J gene: TRBJ2-7
clone size: NA
D gene: NA
CDR3 DNA: TGCGCCAGCAACAACGGGTACGAGCAGTACTTC
CDR3 protein: CASNNGYEQYF

V gene: TRBV15
J gene: TRBJ2-7
clone size: NA
D gene: TRBD1
CDR3 DNA: TGTGCCACCAGCGAAGCCCCCTGGACAGGGTCACTCTACGAGCAGTACTTC
CDR3 protein: CATSEAPWTGSLYEQYF

V gene: TRBV7-8
J gene: TRBJ2-1
clone size: NA
D gene: TRBD2
CDR3 DNA: TGTGCCAGCAGCACGAGTCCGGGTCTAGCGGCCCAAACTTACAATGAGCAGTTCTTC
CDR3 protein: CASSTSPGLAAQTYNEQFF

V gene: TRBV5-4
J gene: TRBJ2-7
clone size: NA
D gene: TRBD1
CDR3 DNA: TGTGCCAGCAGCCCAGGGACAGGGAGAAGCGAGCAGTACTTC
CDR3 protein: CASSPGTGRSEQYF

V gene: TRBV28
J gene: TRBJ1-2
clone size: NA
D gene: NA
CDR3 DNA: TGTGCCAGCAGCCAATTACAGGGTTTAACAGGATATGGCTACACCTTC
CDR3 protein: CASSQLQGLTGYGYTF

V gene: TRBV5-1
J gene: TRBJ2-2
clone size: few
D gene: NA
CDR3 DNA: TGCGCCAGCAGGCGTCGCCTCACCGGGGAGCTGTTTTTT
CDR3 protein: CASRRRLTGELFF

V gene: TRBV27
J gene: TRBJ1-1
clone size: NA
D gene: NA
CDR3 DNA: TGTGCCACCAAGACAGGGAACACTGAAGCTTTCTTT
CDR3 protein: CATKTGNTEAFF

V gene: TRBV9
J gene: TRBJ1-1
clone size: NA
D gene: TRBD1
CDR3 DNA: TGTGCCAGCAGACGTCCGGGACAGGAAGCTTTCTTT
CDR3 protein: CASRRPGQEAFF

V gene: TRBV30
J gene: TRBJ2-2
clone size: NA
D gene: NA
CDR3 DNA: TGTGCCTGGAGTGTATACGGGGAGCTGTTTTTT
CDR3 protein: CAWSVYGELFF

V gene: TRBV4-3
J gene: TRBJ2-1
clone size: NA
D gene: NA
CDR3 DNA: TGCGCCAGCAGCCAAGAATTCGAGGGAGTGTACAATGAGCAGTTCTTC
CDR3 protein: CASSQEFEGVYNEQFF

V gene: TRBV5-1
J gene: TRBJ2-5
clone size: NA
D gene: TRBD1
CDR3 DNA: TGCGCCAGCAGCCCTGGGACAGGGGGGTACCAAGAGACCCAGTACTTC
CDR3 protein: CASSPGTGGYQETQYF

V gene: TRBV6-5
J gene: TRBJ1-5
clone size: NA
D gene: NA
CDR3 DNA: TGTGCCAGCAGCCCCACTTATAGCAATCAGCCCCAGCATTTT
CDR3 protein: CASSPTYSNQPQHF

V gene: TRBV7-2
J gene: TRBJ2-5
clone size: few
D gene: TRBD1
CDR3 DNA: TGTGCCAGCAGCTTCGACAGGGGTGAGACCCAGTACTTC
CDR3 protein: CASSFDRGETQYF